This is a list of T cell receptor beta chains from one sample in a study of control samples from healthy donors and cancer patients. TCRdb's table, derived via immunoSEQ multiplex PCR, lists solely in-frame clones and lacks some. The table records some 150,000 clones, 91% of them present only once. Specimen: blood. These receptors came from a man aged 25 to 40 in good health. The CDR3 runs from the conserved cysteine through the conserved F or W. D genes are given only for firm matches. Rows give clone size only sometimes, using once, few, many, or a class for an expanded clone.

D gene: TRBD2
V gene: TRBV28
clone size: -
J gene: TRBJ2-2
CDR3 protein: CASSALFSGGTNTGELFF
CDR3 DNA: TGTGCCAGCAGTGCGTTATTTAGCGGGGGGACAAACACCGGGGAGCTGTTTTTT

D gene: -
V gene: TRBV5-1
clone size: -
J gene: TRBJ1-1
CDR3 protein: CASSFFSNTEAFF
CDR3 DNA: TGCGCCAGCAGCTTCTTCAGCAACACTGAAGCTTTCTTT

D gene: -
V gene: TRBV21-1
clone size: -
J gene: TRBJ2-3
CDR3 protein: CASSPTGNGADTQYF
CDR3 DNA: TGTGCCAGCAGCCCGACAGGGAATGGAGCAGATACGCAGTATTTT

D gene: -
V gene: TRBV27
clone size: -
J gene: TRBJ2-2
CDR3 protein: CASSLSGTTTGELFF
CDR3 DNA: TGTGCCAGCAGTTTATCAGGGACAACCACCGGGGAGCTGTTTTTT

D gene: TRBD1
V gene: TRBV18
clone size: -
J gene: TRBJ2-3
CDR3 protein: CASSRDRAPDTQYF
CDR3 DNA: TGTGCCAGCTCACGGGACAGGGCCCCAGATACGCAGTATTTT

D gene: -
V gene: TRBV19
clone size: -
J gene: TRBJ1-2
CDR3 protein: CASSIIGRREHGYTF
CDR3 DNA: TGTGCCAGTAGTATAATTGGGAGGCGCGAACATGGCTACACCTTC

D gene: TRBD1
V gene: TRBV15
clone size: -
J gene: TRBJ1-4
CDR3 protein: CATSRTGYNEKLFF
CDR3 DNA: TGTGCCACCAGCAGGACAGGGTATAATGAAAAACTGTTTTTT

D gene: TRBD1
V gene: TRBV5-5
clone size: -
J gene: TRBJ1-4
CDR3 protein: CASSASTGGGEKLFF
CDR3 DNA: TGTGCCAGCAGCGCTTCGACAGGGGGCGGTGAAAAACTGTTTTTT

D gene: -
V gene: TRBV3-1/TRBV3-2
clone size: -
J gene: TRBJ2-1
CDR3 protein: CASSLTYNEQFF
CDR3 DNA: TGTGCCAGCAGCCTCACCTACAATGAGCAGTTCTTC

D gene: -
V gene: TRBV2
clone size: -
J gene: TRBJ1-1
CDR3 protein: CASSEQEMNTEAFF
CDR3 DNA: TGTGCCAGCAGCGAACAGGAGATGAACACTGAAGCTTTCTTT

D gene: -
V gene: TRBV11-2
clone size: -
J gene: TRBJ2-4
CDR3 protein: CASSLEAGGNGDIQYF
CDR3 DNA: TGTGCCAGCAGCTTAGAGGCAGGGGGGAATGGGGACATTCAGTACTTC

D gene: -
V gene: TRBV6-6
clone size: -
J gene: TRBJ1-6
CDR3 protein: CASYGQINSPLHF
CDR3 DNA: TGTGCCAGCTATGGGCAGATTAATTCACCCCTCCACTTT

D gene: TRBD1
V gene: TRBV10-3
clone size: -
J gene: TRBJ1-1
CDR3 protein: CAIMTGGKTEAFF
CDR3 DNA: TGTGCCATCATGACAGGGGGGAAGACTGAAGCTTTCTTT

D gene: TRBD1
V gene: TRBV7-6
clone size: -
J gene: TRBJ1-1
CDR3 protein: CASSPRQGTDTEAFF
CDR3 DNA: TGTGCCAGCAGCCCACGACAGGGAACGGACACTGAAGCTTTCTTT

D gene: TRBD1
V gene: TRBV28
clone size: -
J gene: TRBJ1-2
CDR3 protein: CASKGQGMGYTF
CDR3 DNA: TGTGCCAGCAAAGGACAGGGAATGGGCTACACCTTC

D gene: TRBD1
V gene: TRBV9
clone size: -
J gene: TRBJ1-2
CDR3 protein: CASSQTRTGGYTF
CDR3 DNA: TGTGCCAGCAGCCAAACAAGGACAGGAGGCTACACCTTC

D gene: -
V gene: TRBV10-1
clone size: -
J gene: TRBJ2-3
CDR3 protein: CASSDFVGADTQYF
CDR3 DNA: TGCGCCAGCAGTGATTTTGTAGGGGCAGATACGCAGTATTTT

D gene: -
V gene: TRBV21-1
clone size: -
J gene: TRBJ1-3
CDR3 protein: CASREGWRNTIYF
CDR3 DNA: TGTGCCAGCAGGGAGGGGTGGAGGAACACCATATATTTT

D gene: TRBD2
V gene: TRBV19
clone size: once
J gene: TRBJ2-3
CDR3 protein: CASSIATPGAGVTDTQYF
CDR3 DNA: TGTGCCAGTAGTATAGCTACCCCCGGAGCGGGGGTAACAGATACGCAGTATTTT

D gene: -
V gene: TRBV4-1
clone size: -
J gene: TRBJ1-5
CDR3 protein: CASSQEASINQPQHF
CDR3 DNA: TGCGCCAGCAGCCAAGAAGCGTCAATTAATCAGCCCCAGCATTTT

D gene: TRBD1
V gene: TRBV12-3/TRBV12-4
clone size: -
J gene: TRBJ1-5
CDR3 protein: CASSWDSNQPQHF
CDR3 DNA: TGTGCCAGCAGCTGGGACAGTAATCAGCCCCAGCATTTT

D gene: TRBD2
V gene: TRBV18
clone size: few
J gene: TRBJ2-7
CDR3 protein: CASSPGLIYEQYF
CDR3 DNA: TGTGCCAGCTCACCGGGACTAATCTACGAGCAGTACTTC

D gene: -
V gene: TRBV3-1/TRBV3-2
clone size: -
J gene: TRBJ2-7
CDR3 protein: CASRRDGSYEQYF
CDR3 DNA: TGTGCCAGCCGGAGGGACGGATCCTACGAGCAGTACTTC

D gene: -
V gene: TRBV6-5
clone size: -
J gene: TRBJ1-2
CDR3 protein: CASSYSTNYGYTF
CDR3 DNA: TGTGCCAGCAGTTACTCAACTAACTATGGCTACACCTTC

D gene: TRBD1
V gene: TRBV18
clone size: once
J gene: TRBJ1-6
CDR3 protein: CASSPDRGRSPLHF
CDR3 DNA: TGTGCCAGCTCACCGGACAGGGGAAGGTCACCCCTCCACTTT

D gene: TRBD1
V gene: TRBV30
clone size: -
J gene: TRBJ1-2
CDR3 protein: CAWGRSRDRGSYGYTF
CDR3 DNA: TGTGCCTGGGGTAGATCCCGGGACAGGGGTTCCTATGGCTACACCTTC